Many counts were recorded for the clone carrying this T cell receptor (beta chain). Its specificity is not known. The data belong to a study of T cell repertoires in cytomegalovirus infection. Overall study context: Evidence of both CMV infection and a matching HLA type came from public TCR beta signatures.

Points from the study as a whole: People with CMV and the relevant HLA were identified by cumulative public TCR beta family frequency. What dominated the ex vivo response were HLA-C-restricted CMV-specific TCR beta clonotypes.

V lost 0 bases, J lost 3 bases, and 13 bases lay in between. CDR3 length equals 15 residues. Germline CDR1 reads DFQATT; CDR2 reads SNEGSKA (reference sequence). TCRdb re-called the reads through MiXCR, storing one row per CDR3 protein. The table shows 150,000 to 200,000 distinct CDR3 sequences, with roughly a fifth occurring only once. The sequencing input was PBMCs. The TCR sequence derives from a human donor in good health (CMV status not recorded). Some clones in this sample may be carry-over from other donors' samples. The genes are TRBV20-1 and TRBJ2-3; a weak D match, TRBD1 (5 bases). The CDR3 region has the DNA TGCAGTGCTAGAGATACGGCCCAGGGAACAGATACGCAGTATTTT. Translation gives CSARDTAQGTDTQYF.